This T cell receptor (beta chain) came from a study of cytomegalovirus exposure and HLA in healthy donors (dated by TCRdb to the late 2010s). Some background on the complete study: An earlier analysis of roughly 570 of the donors reported approximately 280 Gb of sequence data and around 100 million unique TCR beta sequences obtained from about 179 million T cells. An early release that covered 640 HLA-typed donors contained about 290 gigabases of sequencing data and tens of millions of unique TCR sequences. Of the 350 to 450 genotyped donors, roughly 85% fell in the genetic ancestry cluster associated with self-reported Caucasian donors. The aim of the study was to test whether cataloging public T cell receptors could identify signatures of past pathogen exposure. The T cell repertoires of under 700 subjects were profiled by immunosequencing and related to cytomegalovirus serostatus. Besides the first cohort of around 700 subjects, a separate validation cohort made up of 90 to 150 different subjects was used. The study combined high-throughput TCR immunosequencing, statistical association of individual TCRs with disease status, and machine learning to predict cytomegalovirus infection status. A later analysis re-examined previously published TCR beta repertoires from more than 550 donors and added high-resolution HLA genotyping to investigate patterns of TCR occurrence. The later analysis used no new phenotypic data to find candidate immune exposures, relying instead on TCR beta sequences and their occurrence across donors. An earlier analysis of around 580 of the donors used high-throughput TCR beta sequencing to judge whether each TCR beta V gene segment behaved as functional or pseudogenic. Donor age, sex, ethnicity and CMV serostatus were compiled alongside the repertoire data. In a later genetic analysis, genome-wide SNP genotypes for about 55% of the roughly 700 donors were used, and that subset was treated as a discovery cohort. All discovery cohort repertoires had been generated on a single sequencing platform. HLA typing covered class I and class II loci at four-digit resolution. The number of typed donors differed by locus: roughly 629-630 for A, B, C, DRB1 and DQB1; some 500 for DQA1; approximately 610 for DPA1; and around 470 for DPB1. Roughly five DR-DQ haplotypes were handled as single units for association and clustering, since linkage in the cohort was strong. On average, 235,054 unique TCR beta nucleotide sequences were sequenced per donor among a few hundred genotyped donors of the cohort, with roughly 20% of those sequences being non-productive. What the authors observed across the whole study: While some public TCRs were present in many individuals, most TCR sequences turned up only very rarely across donors. CMV serostatus was the only immune exposure information available for the cohort. A further reported finding was that TCR beta sequences accurately predicted the HLA-A and HLA-B alleles for most subjects in the first cohort. Correlated functional status among segregating V segments might reflect linkage disequilibrium, but an unknown experimental factor could not be ruled out. The authors suggested that the approach could potentially be generalized to other disease states and immunological phenotypes. The earlier analysis of fewer than 750 of the donors excluded 15 to 20 rarely observed V segments, including chromosome 9 orphons, because counts were too low. In a later analysis, TCR association rates were found to vary across HLA loci, with the most associated TCRs seen for DRB1 alleles and the fewest for HLA-C alleles. Only TCR beta chains were sequenced in this cohort, and the absence of alpha or paired-chain data limited detectable features. The sequencing pipeline was judged likely to have produced a cluster of highly shared sequence variants as a technical artifact. A later analysis found that HLA-associated TCR beta chains were more clonally expanded and had lower generation probabilities than equally common non-associated chains. Because HLA typing was missing for some donors at each locus, association tests included only the typed subset. An association between a missense DCLRE1C variant and V-gene and J-gene trimming of TCR beta chains was found in a later genetic analysis and replicated in an independent cohort. An earlier analysis of around 600 of the donors showed that most TCR beta V segments appeared in productive rearrangements either about 87% or about 30% of the time, which broadly matched IMGT annotations. Specific HLA alleles were associated with 15,000 to 20,000 TCR beta sequences at a false discovery rate of 0.05 in a later analysis. A later genetic analysis reported fewer N-insertions in productive TCRs among donors in an Asian-associated ancestry cluster than the roughly 700-donor mean. A later analysis found that most CMV-associated TCR beta chains appeared HLA-restricted, with HLA associations seemingly driven largely by CMV exposure. The study listed 170 or so TCR beta chains as associated with cytomegalovirus. According to a later analysis, parvovirus B19, influenza, CMV and Epstein-Barr virus appeared linked to several top co-occurrence clusters. A few of the identified cytomegalovirus-associated TCR beta chains were confirmed in vitro to be specific for cytomegalovirus antigens. The classifier was reported to diagnose cytomegalovirus status with high specificity and sensitivity in both the original and validation cohorts. When HLA alleles, especially DR and DQ, strongly co-occurred, TCR associations were difficult to assign to individual alleles. The 87-base-pair reads could not distinguish some IMGT-functional V segments, including TRBV6-2 and TRBV6-3, so those segments were excluded. Presence/absence analyses assumed roughly uniform sequencing depth across donors, an assumption that may not hold.

The cohort was made up of about 670 healthy bone marrow donors. Cohort members were all nominally healthy when sampled, although unrecorded immune exposures were likely present. The donor was CMV seronegative and belonged to the group of 350 or so seronegative cohort members. Every donor gave a peripheral blood sample, and the peripheral blood mononuclear cells from that sample were used for TCR beta sequencing. Genomic DNA was extracted from the blood cell samples with the Qiagen DNeasy Blood Extraction Kit. Library prep was done by the immunoSEQ multiplex PCR assay. For the multiplex PCR, a mixture combining 60 forward primers for TCR Vbeta segments and 13 reverse primers for TCR Jbeta segments was used. The CDR3 region of rearranged TCR beta genes was amplified from genomic DNA with a multiplex PCR assay. The amplified TCR beta libraries were sequenced on the Illumina HiSeq System as 87-base-pair reads. Under the source paper's analysis protocol: A later analysis tallied roughly 76 million unique TCR beta chains across the 700 or so repertoires, and around 9.9 million of those chains were shared by two or more donors. To remove PCR and sequencing errors, raw reads were error-corrected and collapsed into unique sequences using a nearest-neighbor algorithm that merged closely related sequences. CDR3 sequences were aligned to IMGT reference sequences to assign V, D and J gene segments. For a sequence to be retained, a match of at least six nucleotides was required to both a V gene segment and a J gene segment. Rearrangements were classified as productive when the CDR3 lacked stop codons and remained in frame with V and J, and all other rearrangements were classified as non-productive. Following IMGT convention, CDR3 was defined as the stretch from the second conserved V-encoded cysteine to the conserved J-encoded phenylalanine. The earlier analysis of about 640 of the donors excluded any sequence lacking an unambiguous match to a single V gene segment. In an earlier analysis of 587 of the donors, V segments were called functional above 56.7% productive rearrangements and were called segregating when the between-donor standard deviation exceeded 5%. A statistical classification framework was built to diagnose cytomegalovirus status from the catalog of TCR beta chain sequences. In a later analysis, TCR nucleotide sequences were compared against IMGT/GENE-DB human TR gene sequences so that V and J genes could be assigned. The TCRdist pipeline was used in a later analysis to assign CDR3 sequences and most-parsimonious VDJ recombination scenarios. A later analysis defined each TCR beta chain by its CDR3 amino acid sequence plus V-gene family, and excluded reads lacking a unique V-gene family. As a way to deal with suspected cross-contamination and a sequencing artifact, a later analysis dropped under 600 nucleotide sequences that were highly shared and had low generation probability. A later analysis calculated a clonal expansion index for each public chain from normalized within-repertoire ranks of inferred template counts. Generation probabilities in a later analysis came from a VDJ recombination model fitted to out-of-frame rearrangements, and those results were checked against IGoR. A later analysis scored TCR-TCR, TCR-HLA and TCR-CMV co-occurrence with hypergeometric tests, applying a repertoire-size bias correction to TCR pairs. False discovery rates were estimated in a later analysis by permuting HLA or CMV assignments 20 times. In a later analysis, co-occurring TCRs were grouped with DBSCAN, and TCRdist sequence similarity was added when clustering was performed within HLA-allele-positive subsets. Repertoires with fewer than 30,000 or more than 120,000 public chains were left out of co-occurrence clustering, as were roughly five repertoires with anomalous nucleotide sharing. What TCRdb holds here is the immuneACCESS table cut down to in-frame rearrangements. Part of the clones is not present; checked against another copy, under half of the missing clones reflect an unresolved V gene, and the others are unexplained. V and J calls and clone size follow that table, whereas D and trimming were derived from the DNA. This sample's records show roughly 120,000 clones. Together, the top ten hold around 3.4% of the sample.

With respect to this clone: Its antigen is still unknown.

V sheds 7 bases and J sheds 1 base, leaving 19 bases between their ends. The CDR3 contains 17 residues, cysteine and phenylalanine counted. Only the CDR3 DNA stays, 51 bases, in frame from base 1. The germline V gene provides CDR1 SGHAT and CDR2 FQNNGV. This clonotype was sampled from a man between 25 and 39 years old in good health and CMV-seronegative. The material sequenced was PBMCs. The rearrangement combines TRBV11-2 with TRBJ2-2, and TRBD2 may be the D gene, going by 6 matching bases. The CDR3 sequence is CASIWRGTGVNTGELFF. The DNA sequence reads TGTGCCAGCATCTGGAGGGGTACGGGGGTGAACACCGGGGAGCTGTTTTTT.